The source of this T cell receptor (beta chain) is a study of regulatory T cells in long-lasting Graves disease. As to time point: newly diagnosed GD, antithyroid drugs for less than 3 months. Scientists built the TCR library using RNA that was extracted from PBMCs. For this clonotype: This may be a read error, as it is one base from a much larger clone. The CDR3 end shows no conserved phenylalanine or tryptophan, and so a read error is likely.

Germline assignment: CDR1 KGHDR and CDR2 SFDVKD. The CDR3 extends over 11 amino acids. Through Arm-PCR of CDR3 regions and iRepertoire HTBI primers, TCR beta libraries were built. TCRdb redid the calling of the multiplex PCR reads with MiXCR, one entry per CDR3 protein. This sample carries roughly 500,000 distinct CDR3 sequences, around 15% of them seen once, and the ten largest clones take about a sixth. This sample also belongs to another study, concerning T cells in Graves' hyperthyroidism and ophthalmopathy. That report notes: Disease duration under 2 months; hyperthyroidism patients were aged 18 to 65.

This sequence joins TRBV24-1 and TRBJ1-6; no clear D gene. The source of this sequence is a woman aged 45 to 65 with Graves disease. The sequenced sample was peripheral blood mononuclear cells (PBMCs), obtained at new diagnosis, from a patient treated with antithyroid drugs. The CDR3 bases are TGTGCCAGCAGTTTCGGGGTCGACCTCCACTCT. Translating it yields CASSFGVDLHS.